This T cell receptor beta chain was identified during a study of T cells in Graves' hyperthyroidism and ophthalmopathy. The V and J ends lost 4 bases and 7 bases respectively, with 13 bases between them. CDR3 length equals 13 residues. Per germline, CDR1 MNHEY and CDR2 SVGEGT. Amplification of TCR beta CDR3 regions was performed using RNA transcripts as template. First-round RT-PCR targeting the TCR CDR3 was performed with the HTBI primer set. Each CDR3 protein is one row after TCRdb ran MiXCR on the multiplex PCR reads. There are approximately 380,000 distinct CDR3 sequences in the sample; under 20% occur only once, and around 3.6% lies in the top ten. This clonotype was recorded only once. Calling Graves' hyperthyroidism stable meant ophthalmopathy did not progress within 18 months.

The rearrangement uses TRBV6-2 or TRBV6-3 and TRBJ1-2; D not certain. Material: blood. This sequence was found in a woman aged 18-30 years with Graves' hyperthyroidism. The CDR3 sequence is CASSWSAGGGYTF. The CDR3 region has the DNA TGTGCCAGCAGTTGGTCGGCGGGAGGTGGCTACACCTTC.